This T cell receptor beta chain appears in the sequencing data of a study of blood T cells in healthy people across ages. Study-level points and caveats: Diversity of TCR beta per million T cells declined in a roughly linear way with age. Shifts in expanded clonotypes may have been confounded by donor CMV status, which was unknown.

The germline CDR1 and CDR2 sequences are MGHDK and SYGVNS. V was clipped by 3 bases and J by 8 bases; unmatched bases: 5. This CDR3 contains 14 residues. Each donor gave 9.5 to 10 milliliters of peripheral blood. Each sample gave at least 7 million isolated PBMCs. Together with a sample-barcoded 5' primer, a J-beta primer mix was included in a second PCR lasting roughly 6 to 12 cycles. TCRdb passed the 5' RACE reads through MiXCR, listing each CDR3 protein once. The sample has over a million distinct CDR3 sequences, 35% to 45% seen once; the top ten hold about 3.8%. There are many counts of this clonotype. What it binds is not known.

The sequencing input was blood. The sequence came from a woman aged 18 to 35 in good health. The chain couples TRBV25-1 to TRBJ1-4, with TRBD1 identical over 8 bases. CDR3 coding DNA: TGTGCCAGCAGTGATGGGGACAGGCACGAAAAACTGTTTTTT. Amino acids: CASSDGDRHEKLFF.